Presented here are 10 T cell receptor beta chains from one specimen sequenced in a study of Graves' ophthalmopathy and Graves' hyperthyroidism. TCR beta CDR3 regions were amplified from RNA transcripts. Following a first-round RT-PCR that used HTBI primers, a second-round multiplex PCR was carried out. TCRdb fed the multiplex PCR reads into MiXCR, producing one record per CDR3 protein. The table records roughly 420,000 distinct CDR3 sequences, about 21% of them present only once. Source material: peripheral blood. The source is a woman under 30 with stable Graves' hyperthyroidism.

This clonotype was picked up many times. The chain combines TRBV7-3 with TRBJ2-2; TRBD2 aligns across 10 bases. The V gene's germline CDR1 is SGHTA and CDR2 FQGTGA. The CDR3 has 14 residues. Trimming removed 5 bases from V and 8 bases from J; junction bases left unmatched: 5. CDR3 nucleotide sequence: TGTGCCAGCAGCCCCGGACTAGCGGTGGGGGAGCTGTTTTTT. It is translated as CASSPGLAVGELFF. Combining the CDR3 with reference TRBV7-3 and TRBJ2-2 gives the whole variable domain GAGVSQTPSNKVTEKGKYVELRCDPISGHTALYWYRQSLGQGPEFLIYFQGTGAADDSGLPNDRFFAVRPEGSVSTLKIQRTERGDSAVYLCASSPGLAVGELFFGEGSRLTVL.

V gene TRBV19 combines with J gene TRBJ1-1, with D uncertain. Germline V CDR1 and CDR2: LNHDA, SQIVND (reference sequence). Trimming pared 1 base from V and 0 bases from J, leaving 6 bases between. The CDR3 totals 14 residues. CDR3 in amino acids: CASSIGAMNTEAFF. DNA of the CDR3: TGTGCCAGTAGTATAGGGGCAATGAACACTGAAGCTTTCTTT.

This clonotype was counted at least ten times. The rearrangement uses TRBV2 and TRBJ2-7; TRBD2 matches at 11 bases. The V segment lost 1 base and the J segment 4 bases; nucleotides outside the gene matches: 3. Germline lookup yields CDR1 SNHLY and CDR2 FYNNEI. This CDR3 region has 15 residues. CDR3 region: CASSEGLAGLYEQYF. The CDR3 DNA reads TGTGCCAGCAGTGAAGGACTAGCGGGACTGTACGAGCAGTACTTC.

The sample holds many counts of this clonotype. CDR3: CASSPGGGNTEAFF. CDR3 DNA: TGTGCCAGTAGCCCGGGTGGGGGGAACACTGAAGCTTTCTTT. The chain has TRBV19 and TRBJ1-1; D is perhaps TRBD1 (5 bases). This CDR3 is 14 amino acids long. Germline values: CDR1 LNHDA, CDR2 SQIVND (reference sequence). Trimming removed 6 bases at V and 1 base at J, with 12 bases between. The full variable domain, its missing parts supplied by reference TRBV19 and TRBJ1-1, is DGGITQSPKYLFRKEGQNVTLSCEQNLNHDAMYWYRQDPGQGLRLIYYSQIVNDFQKGDIAEGYSVSREKKESFPLTVTSAQKNPTAFYLCASSPGGGNTEAFFGQGTRLTVV.

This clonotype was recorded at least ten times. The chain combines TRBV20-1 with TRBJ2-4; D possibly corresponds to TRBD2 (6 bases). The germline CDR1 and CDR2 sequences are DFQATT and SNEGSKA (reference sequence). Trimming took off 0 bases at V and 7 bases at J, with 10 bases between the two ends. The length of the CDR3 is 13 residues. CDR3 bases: TGCAGTGCTAGAGATTTCCTAGCGAACATTCAGTACTTC. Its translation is CSARDFLANIQYF.

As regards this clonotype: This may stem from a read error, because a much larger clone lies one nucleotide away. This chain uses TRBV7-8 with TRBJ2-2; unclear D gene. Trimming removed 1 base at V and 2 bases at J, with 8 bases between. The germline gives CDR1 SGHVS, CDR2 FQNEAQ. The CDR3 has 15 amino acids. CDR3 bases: TGTGCCAGCAGCTTAGACAGATGTAACACCGGGGAGCTGTTTTTT. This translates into CASSLDRCNTGELFF. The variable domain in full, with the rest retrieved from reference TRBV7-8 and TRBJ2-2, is GAGVSQSPRYKVAKRGQDVALRCDPISGHVSLFWYQQALGQGPEFLTYFQNEAQLDKSGLPSDRFFAERPEGSVSTLKIQRTQQEDSAVYLCASSLDRCNTGELFFGEGSRLTVL.

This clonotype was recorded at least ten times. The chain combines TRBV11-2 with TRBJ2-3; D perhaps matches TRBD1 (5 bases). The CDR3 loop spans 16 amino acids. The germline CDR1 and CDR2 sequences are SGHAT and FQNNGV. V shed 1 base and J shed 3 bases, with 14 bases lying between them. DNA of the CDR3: TGTGCCAGCAGCTTAGTTGCAGGGATTCGTACAGATACGCAGTATTTT. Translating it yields CASSLVAGIRTDTQYF. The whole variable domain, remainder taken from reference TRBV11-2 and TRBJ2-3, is EAGVAQSPRYKIIEKRQSVAFWCNPISGHATLYWYQQILGQGPKLLIQFQNNGVVDDSQLPKDRFSAERLKGVDSTLKIQPAKLEDSAVYLCASSLVAGIRTDTQYFGPGTRLTVL.

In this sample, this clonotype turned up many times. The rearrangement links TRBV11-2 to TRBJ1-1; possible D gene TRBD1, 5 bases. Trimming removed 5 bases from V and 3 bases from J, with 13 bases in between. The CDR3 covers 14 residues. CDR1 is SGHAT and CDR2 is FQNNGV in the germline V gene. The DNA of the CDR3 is TGTGCCAGCAGCCCTCAGGGCTCTGACACTGAAGCTTTCTTT. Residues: CASSPQGSDTEAFF.

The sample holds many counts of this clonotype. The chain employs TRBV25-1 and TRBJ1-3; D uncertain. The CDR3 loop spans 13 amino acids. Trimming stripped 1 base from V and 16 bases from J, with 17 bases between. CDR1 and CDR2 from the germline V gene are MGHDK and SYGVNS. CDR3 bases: TGTGCCAGCAGTGAATCAGCCGGACGCCCTCGGTATTTT. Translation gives CASSESAGRPRYF. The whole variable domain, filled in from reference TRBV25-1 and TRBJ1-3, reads EADIYQTPRYLVIGTGKKITLECSQTMGHDKMYWYQQDPGMELHLIHYSYGVNSTEKGDLSSESTVSRIRTEHFPLTLESARPSHTSQYLCASSESAGRPRYFGEGSWLTVV.

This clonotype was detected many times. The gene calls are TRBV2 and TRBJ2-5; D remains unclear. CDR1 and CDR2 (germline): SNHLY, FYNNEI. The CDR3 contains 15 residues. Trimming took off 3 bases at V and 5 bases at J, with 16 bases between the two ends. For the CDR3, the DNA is TGTGCCAGCAGTGACCCAAGTCCTCCTAGGGAGACCCAGTACTTC. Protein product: CASSDPSPPRETQYF. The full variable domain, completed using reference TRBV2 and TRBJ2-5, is EPEVTQTPSHQVTQMGQEVILRCVPISNHLYFYWYRQILGQKVEFLVSFYNNEISEKSEIFDDQFSVERPDGSNFTLKIRSTKLEDSAMYFCASSDPSPPRETQYFGPGTRLLVL.